One sample yielded the 19 T cell receptor beta chains listed below, sequenced in a study of cytomegalovirus exposure and HLA in healthy donors (dated by TCRdb to 2016 to 2017). Libraries were built with the immunoSEQ multiplex PCR assay. For the multiplex PCR, a mixture combining 60 forward primers for TCR Vbeta segments and 13 reverse primers for TCR Jbeta segments was used. TCRdb took over this immuneACCESS table, retaining in-frame rearrangements with V and J assigned. Such tables are incomplete; in checked studies, under half of the missing clones stem from an unresolved V gene, and the remainder is unexplained. The sample table records roughly 160,000 clones; around 77% of these occur just once. The ten largest clones take up 1.2% to 1.5% of the sample. The sequencing input was PBMCs. The receptors derive from a man aged 55 to 70 in good health and CMV-seronegative.

The rearrangement uses TRBV27 and TRBJ2-5, with 13 bases aligning to TRBD2. This CDR3 comprises 16 residues. The germline gives CDR1 MNHEY, CDR2 SMNVEV (reference sequence). After removal of 6 bases from V and 5 bases from J, the junction contained 9 bases not matched to a gene. CDR3 nucleotides: TGTGCCAGCAGGGAAGGACTAGCGGGGGAGGTCGAGACCCAGTACTTC. This gives the protein CASREGLAGEVETQYF.

V and J are TRBV7-2 and TRBJ2-7, with 7 nucleotides matching TRBD2. The germline V gene has CDR1 SGHTA and CDR2 FQGNSA. The CDR3 covers 15 residues. The trim removed 5 bases at V and 3 bases at J, leaving 10 bases unmatched. As DNA, the CDR3 is TGTGCCAGCAGCCCACCCCGGACTAGGTACTACGAGCAGTACTTC. Translated: CASSPPRTRYYEQYF.

The chain carries TRBV13 and TRBJ2-7, with D perhaps matching TRBD2 (6 bases). The germline CDR1 and CDR2 sequences are PRHDT and FYEKMQ (reference sequence). The CDR3 length is 15 residues. The V and J ends lost 2 bases and 2 bases respectively, with 13 bases between them. The CDR3 DNA is TGTGCCAGCAGCTTATGGTCGGGAGCTCCCTACGAGCAGTACTTC. Its translation is CASSLWSGAPYEQYF.

This chain uses TRBV5-1 with TRBJ1-3; TRBD1 aligns across 10 bases. Germline-derived CDR1 and CDR2 are SGHRS and YFSETQ. V trimming: 4 bases; J trimming: 3 bases; junction bases outside the gene matches: 7. This CDR3 comprises 16 residues. The CDR3 here is CASSGGTGVFGNTIYF. CDR3 nucleotide sequence: TGCGCCAGCAGCGGCGGGACAGGGGTTTTTGGAAACACCATATATTTT.

The chain carries TRBV6-5 and TRBJ2-7; 7 positions agree with TRBD1. V shed 6 bases and J 1 base; nucleotides not matched to a gene: 3. The CDR3 spans 13 residues. Germline CDR1 and CDR2: MNHEY and SVGAGI. The CDR3: CASRLGQSYEQYF. In DNA, the CDR3 is TGTGCCAGCAGGTTGGGACAGTCCTACGAGCAGTACTTC.

The rearrangement links TRBV12-5 to TRBJ2-5; D remains ambiguous. The germline V and J ends were trimmed by 3 bases and 4 bases, with 3 bases remaining between them. Per germline, CDR1 LGHNT and CDR2 FRNRAP. The CDR3 consists of 11 residues. CDR3: CASGFGETQYF. CDR3 in DNA: TGTGCTAGTGGTTTCGGAGAGACCCAGTACTTC. Supplemented by reference TRBV12-5 and TRBJ2-5, the full variable domain reads DARVTQTPRHKVTEMGQEVTMRCQPILGHNTVFWYRQTMMQGLELLAYFRNRAPLDDSGMPKDRFSAEMPDATLATLKIQPSEPRDSAVYFCASGFGETQYFGPGTRLLVL.

V usage is TRBV7-2 and J usage is TRBJ1-2; TRBD1 matches 8 bases. There are 14 residues in the CDR3. The V gene end was trimmed by 6 bases and the J gene end by 5 bases; junction bases not matched to a gene: 8. The germline V gene has CDR1 SGHTA and CDR2 FQGNSA. Here the CDR3 DNA reads TGTGCCAGCAGACCGGACAGGGATCTATATGGCTACACCTTC. Residues: CASRPDRDLYGYTF.

This clone has a handful of counts. CDR3 in amino acids: CASSVGLAGASPVYNEQFF. The DNA of the CDR3 is TGTGCCAGCAGCGTAGGTCTAGCGGGAGCTTCACCGGTATACAATGAGCAGTTCTTC. The J gene is TRBJ2-1, the V gene TRBV9; 10 bases are a match to TRBD2. V shed 0 bases and J 4 bases; nucleotides not matched to a gene: 13. CDR1 is SGDLS and CDR2 is YYNGEE in the germline V gene. The CDR3 length is 19 residues.

The J gene is TRBJ2-5, the V gene TRBV28, with D tentatively TRBD1 (6 bases). CDR3 length: 14 amino acids. The V end was cut by 4 bases, the J end by 2 bases, with 11 bases between. Germline assignment: CDR1 MDHEN and CDR2 SYDVKM. This CDR3 reads CASSSPDRQETQYF. The CDR3 region has the DNA TGTGCCAGCAGTTCCCCGGACAGACAAGAGACCCAGTACTTC.

The CDR3 DNA sequence: TGTGCCAGCAGCTTCAACTCTGGGGCCAACGTCCTGACTTTC. This encodes CASSFNSGANVLTF. The chain carries TRBV7-2 and TRBJ2-6; D unresolved. The CDR3 loop spans 14 amino acids. Looked up from germline, CDR1 is SGHTA and CDR2 is FQGNSA. V was shortened by 3 bases and J by 0 bases, with 3 bases between the two germline ends.

This clone appeared a few times. The V gene is TRBV9, the J gene TRBJ2-2; TRBD1 is a possible D gene (6 bases). V lost 2 bases to trimming and J lost 8 bases, with 7 bases between them. The CDR3 is made up of 12 amino acids. Germline-derived CDR1 and CDR2 are SGDLS and YYNGEE. This chain's CDR3 is CASSVGTGELFF. The CDR3 bases are TGTGCCAGCAGCGTCGGGACAGGGGAGCTGTTTTTT. Based on the CDR3 plus reference TRBV9 and TRBJ2-2, the full variable domain is DSGVTQTPKHLITATGQRVTLRCSPRSGDLSVYWYQQSLDQGLQFLIQYYNGEERAKGNILERFSAQQFPDLHSELNLSSLELGDSALYFCASSVGTGELFFGEGSRLTVL.

The chain uses TRBV18 and TRBJ2-7, with 10 bases lining up with TRBD1. This CDR3 is 16 amino acids long. Germline V lookup: CDR1 KGHSH, CDR2 LQKENI. V lost 3 bases to trimming and J lost 0 bases; unmatched junction nucleotides: 5. Here the CDR3 reads CASSPRGQGSSYEQYF. The CDR3 region has the DNA TGTGCCAGCTCACCGCGGGGACAGGGGAGCTCCTACGAGCAGTACTTC.

This clone was counted only a few times. J is TRBJ2-7 and V is TRBV5-4, with a tentative D call TRBD1 (5 bases). V was clipped by 0 bases and J by 2 bases, with 15 bases between them. There are 16 residues in the CDR3. Per the germline V gene, CDR1 is SGHNT and CDR2 is YYREEE (reference sequence). CDR3 region: CASSLETTTEPYEQYF. CDR3 in DNA: TGTGCCAGCAGCTTGGAAACTACGACAGAACCCTACGAGCAGTACTTC.

This rearrangement joins TRBV2 to TRBJ2-7; 10 nucleotides align to TRBD2. Trimming removed 6 bases from V and 7 bases from J; junction bases left unmatched: 9. The CDR3 extends over 14 amino acids. The germline V gene encodes CDR1 SNHLY and CDR2 FYNNEI. CDR3 bases: TGTGCCAGCAGGGATAGCGGGGGGAGGATAGAGCAGTACTTC. Translated, it gives CASRDSGGRIEQYF.

This clone was detected once. The rearrangement links TRBV30 to TRBJ2-3, with 10 bases lining up with TRBD2. Germline lookup yields CDR1 GTSNPN and CDR2 SVGIG (reference sequence). V lost 3 bases to trimming and J lost 2 bases; unmatched junction nucleotides: 14. This CDR3 region has 18 residues. The CDR3 here is CAWRYFSGGFFSTDTQYF. CDR3 in DNA: TGTGCCTGGAGATACTTTAGCGGGGGGTTTTTTTCCACAGATACGCAGTATTTT.

In this sample, this clone turned up once. The chain employs TRBV15 and TRBJ1-2; TRBD1 is a possible D gene (6 bases). The V end lost 0 bases, the J end lost 4 bases, and 21 bases lay between the germline ends. Germline CDR1 is LNHNV and CDR2 is YYDKDF (reference sequence). The CDR3 is 18 amino acids. This CDR3 is CATSREAGARTRGYGYTF. CDR3 DNA sequence: TGTGCCACCAGCAGAGAGGCAGGGGCCCGAACCAGGGGCTATGGCTACACCTTC.

The chain links TRBV6-1 to TRBJ2-7; 11 bases agree with TRBD1. The CDR3 extends over 16 amino acids. Trimming removed 3 bases from V and 7 bases from J; junction bases left unmatched: 11. The germline CDR1 and CDR2 sequences are MNHNS and SASEGT. CDR3 amino acids: CASSESGGTGGWEQYF. The CDR3 region has the DNA TGTGCCAGCAGTGAGTCGGGGGGGACAGGGGGTTGGGAGCAGTACTTC.

This clone showed up just a few times. The rearrangement joins TRBV5-6 to TRBJ2-3; 11 nucleotides line up with TRBD2. CDR3 length: 19 residues. Germline CDR1 SGHDT, CDR2 YYEEEE. Unmatched junction bases numbered 12, after V lost 3 bases and J lost 0 bases. In DNA, the CDR3 is TGTGCCAGCAGCTCCCCTCGATCCCTAGCGGGGGGAAGCACAGATACGCAGTATTTT. Amino acids: CASSSPRSLAGGSTDTQYF.

J is TRBJ2-5 and V is TRBV9, with 7 positions matching TRBD1. This CDR3 is built from 14 residues. J gave up 4 bases and V 2 bases, and 5 bases lay outside the gene matches. From germline, CDR1 is SGDLS and CDR2 YYNGEE. For the CDR3, the DNA is TGTGCCAGCAGCGTCACAGGGGCAGTAGAGACCCAGTACTTC. Residues: CASSVTGAVETQYF.